This T cell receptor beta chain was captured in a study of T-cell reconstitution after alpha-beta-depleted transplantation in children. The library targeted TCRbeta and was prepared with unique molecular identifiers. In TCRdb, the PCR reads were re-called with MiXCR into one record per CDR3 protein. This sample yields roughly 120,000 distinct CDR3 sequences, of which under 13% are seen a single time; less than 10% belongs to the top ten. The receptor comes from a human donor who donated a stem cell graft to a child with acute lymphoblastic leukemia. The starting material was PBMCs from the stem cell graft donor, obtained from the stem cell graft.

Written as DNA, the CDR3 is TGTGCCACAGCGATAGCGGGAGAAGTATACAATGAGCAGTTCTTC. It codes for CATAIAGEVYNEQFF. The chain employs TRBV10-3 and TRBJ2-1, with 9 bases matching TRBD2. Unmatched junction bases numbered 11, after V lost 10 bases and J lost 4 bases. The CDR3 has 15 amino acids. From germline, CDR1 is ENHRY and CDR2 SYGVKD.